One and the same sample provided the 19 T cell receptor beta chains below, sequenced in a study of regulatory T cells in long-lasting Graves disease. Combining iRepertoire HTBI primers with Arm-PCR of CDR3 regions, the authors built TCR beta libraries. TCRdb recomputed calls from the multiplex PCR reads with MiXCR, one row per CDR3 protein. The table shows 200,000 to 250,000 distinct CDR3 sequences, with roughly 19% occurring only once. The time point is: newly diagnosed GD, antithyroid drugs for less than 3 months. Researchers made the TCR library from RNA that was extracted from PBMCs. This same sample was also part of a study on T cells in Graves' hyperthyroidism and ophthalmopathy.

This specimen was peripheral blood mononuclear cells (PBMCs), taken at new diagnosis, from a patient treated with antithyroid drugs. Receptor source: a woman in her twenties or thirties with Graves disease.

This clonotype has at least ten counts. The J gene is TRBJ1-2, the V gene TRBV5-1, with 9 bases lining up with TRBD1. The trim removed 6 bases at V and 6 bases at J, leaving 6 bases unmatched. The CDR3 loop spans 13 amino acids. Germline V gene lookup returns CDR1 SGHRS and CDR2 YFSETQ. The CDR3 region is CASNSGQGNGYTF. Written as DNA, the CDR3 is TGCGCCAGCAACTCCGGACAGGGGAATGGCTACACCTTC. Drawing the rest from reference TRBV5-1 and TRBJ1-2, the complete variable domain is KAGVTQTPRYLIKTRGQQVTLSCSPISGHRSVSWYQQTPGQGLQFLFEYFSETQRNKGNFPGRFSGRQFSNSRSEMNVSTLELGDSALYLCASNSGQGNGYTFGSGTRLTVV.

This clonotype was picked up a small number of times. This may stem from a read error, because a much larger clone lies one nucleotide away. This chain connects TRBV28 to TRBJ2-5, with D possibly called TRBD1 or TRBD2 (6 bases each). The CDR3 length is 14 residues. Germline CDR1 and CDR2: MDHEN and SYDVKM. In nucleotides, the CDR3 is TGTGCCTGCAGTTTTGGGGGGCTGAGTGAGACCCAGTACTTC. This encodes CACSFGGLSETQYF.

Ten or more counts support this clonotype. The rearrangement joins TRBV6-2 or TRBV6-3 to TRBJ1-2; D call uncertain. V was shortened by 0 bases and J by 7 bases, with 12 bases between the two germline ends. The CDR3 is made up of 14 amino acids. CDR1 is MNHEY, CDR2 SVGEGT, per germline. CDR3 residues: CASSYSRAAFGYTF. The CDR3 DNA follows: TGTGCCAGCAGTTACTCCCGGGCTGCATTTGGCTACACCTTC.

Many counts were recorded for this clonotype. The rearrangement links TRBV20-1 to TRBJ1-2; D is perhaps TRBD1 (5 bases). This CDR3 comprises 15 residues. From germline, CDR1 is DFQATT and CDR2 SNEGSKA (reference sequence). Between the trimmed V and J ends, which lost 1 base and 0 bases, there was a span of 12 bases. For the CDR3, the DNA is TGCAGTGCTAGAGGCTGGGACGGAGCTAACTATGGCTACACCTTC. Translation: CSARGWDGANYGYTF.

In its sample, this clonotype was seen once. The chain has TRBV30 and TRBJ1-5; unclear D gene. Germline loops: CDR1 GTSNPN, CDR2 SVGIG (reference sequence). V gave up 1 base and J gave up 1 base, with 2 bases separating them. The CDR3 has 12 residues. Here the CDR3 reads CAWSGSNQPQHF. The CDR3 nucleotides read TGTGCCTGGAGTGGCAGCAATCAGCCCCAGCATTTT.

This clonotype was seen a few times. The V and J genes are TRBV10-2 and TRBJ1-2; D not certain. CDR1 is WSHSY and CDR2 is SAAADI in the germline V gene. V was pared by 4 bases and J by 7 bases, with 13 bases between. CDR3 length equals 13 residues. CDR3 protein: CASSAGQAGGYTF. The CDR3 nucleotides are TGCGCCAGCAGTGCAGGCCAGGCGGGTGGCTACACCTTC.

This clonotype showed up many times. The CDR3 region has the DNA TGTGCCAGCAGATGGACAGTAGCCTACGAGCAGTACTTC. Protein sequence: CASRWTVAYEQYF. The chain has TRBV2 and TRBJ2-7; tentatively, D is TRBD1 (6 bases). CDR3 length: 13 residues. Germline CDR1 reads SNHLY; CDR2 reads FYNNEI. V was pared by 6 bases and J by 2 bases, with 11 bases between.

The table lists this clonotype with many counts. The chain links TRBV7-2 to TRBJ2-6; D is perhaps TRBD2 (6 bases). CDR1 is SGHTA and CDR2 is FQGNSA in the germline V gene. The CDR3 length is 16 residues. Trimming cost V 6 bases and J 2 bases, with 14 bases left between them. The CDR3 loop is CASSRVGTPGANVLTF. For the CDR3, the DNA is TGTGCCAGCAGTCGGGTGGGGACTCCTGGGGCCAACGTCCTGACTTTC.

This clonotype appeared many times. This chain links TRBV7-9 with TRBJ2-5; a possible D gene is TRBD1 (6 bases). Trimming pared 2 bases from V and 3 bases from J, leaving 16 bases between. The CDR3 consists of 16 residues. The germline gives CDR1 SEHNR, CDR2 FQNEAQ (reference sequence). The CDR3 sequence is CASSLQSGRTEETQYF. The CDR3 DNA follows: TGTGCCAGCAGCTTACAGTCGGGTCGGACAGAAGAGACCCAGTACTTC.

In the case of this clonotype: With a much larger clone just one base away, this may be a read error. The rearrangement links TRBV20-1 to TRBJ2-7; D perhaps matches TRBD1 (5 bases). This CDR3 comprises 14 residues. The V gene lost 0 bases and the J gene lost 7 bases, with 16 bases spanning the gap. Germline V CDR1 and CDR2: DFQATT, SNEGSKA (reference sequence). In nucleotides, the CDR3 is TGCAGTGCTAGAGATTTTCCAGGGCGCAATGAGCAGTACTTC. Its translation: CSARDFPGRNEQYF.

This clonotype was seen repeatedly, ten times or more. The chain links TRBV6-1 to TRBJ2-7; D call uncertain. Trimming stripped 4 bases from V and 2 bases from J, with 15 bases between. The CDR3 consists of 15 residues. The germline gives CDR1 MNHNS, CDR2 SASEGT. The CDR3 DNA is TGTGCCAGCAGTGTGACCTTTTCTGGTCCCTACGAGCAGTACTTC. Protein: CASSVTFSGPYEQYF.

This chain uses TRBV7-9 with TRBJ2-2; maybe TRBD2 (5 bases). Trimming removed 1 base from V and 5 bases from J, with 8 bases in between. The germline gives CDR1 SEHNR, CDR2 FQNEAQ (reference sequence). The CDR3 runs 14 residues. CDR3 in amino acids: CASSLGRETGELFF. The DNA for the CDR3 is TGTGCCAGCAGCTTAGGTCGGGAAACCGGGGAGCTGTTTTTT. The variable domain in full, with the rest retrieved from reference TRBV7-9 and TRBJ2-2, is DTGVSQNPRHKITKRGQNVTFRCDPISEHNRLYWYRQTLGQGPEFLTYFQNEAQLEKSRLLSDRFSAERPKGSFSTLEIQRTEQGDSAMYLCASSLGRETGELFFGEGSRLTVL.

This clonotype was found many times. The J gene is TRBJ2-7, the V gene TRBV3-1; the D is unclear. This CDR3 is built from 10 residues. V lost 5 bases, J lost 3 bases, and 2 bases lay in between. Germline values: CDR1 LGHDT, CDR2 YNNKEL (reference sequence). CDR3 nucleotide sequence: TGTGCCAGCAGCTTCTACGAGCAGTACTTC. Protein sequence: CASSFYEQYF.

The sample holds many counts of this clonotype. The J gene is TRBJ1-1, the V gene TRBV28; D not certain. Between the trimmed V and J ends, which lost 3 bases and 4 bases, there was a span of 12 bases. This CDR3 spans 14 amino acids. The germline gives CDR1 MDHEN, CDR2 SYDVKM. This CDR3 reads CASSLAPRSTEAFF. The CDR3 coding sequence is TGTGCCAGCAGTTTGGCTCCTAGGAGCACTGAAGCTTTCTTT.

This chain uses TRBV6-2 or TRBV6-3 with TRBJ2-1; D is possibly TRBD1 (5 bases). Trimming took 7 bases from V and 4 from J, leaving 17 bases between them. The CDR3 has 15 residues. CDR1 MNHEY and CDR2 SVGEGT come from the germline V gene. This chain's CDR3 is CASKFFADNYNEQFF. The CDR3 DNA reads as TGTGCCAGCAAGTTCTTTGCGGACAATTACAATGAGCAGTTCTTC.

The sample holds many counts of this clonotype. The rearrangement joins TRBV9 to TRBJ2-5; D is possibly TRBD1 or TRBD2 (6 bases each). Germline CDR1 is SGDLS and CDR2 is YYNGEE. V lost 4 bases to trimming and J lost 5 bases, with 18 bases between them. The CDR3 loop spans 15 amino acids. For the CDR3, the DNA is TGTGCCAGCAGCCCCTCGACAGGCCGGGGGGAGACCCAGTACTTC. Translating gives CASSPSTGRGETQYF.

The chain has TRBV27 and TRBJ1-5; D remains unclear. Between the trimmed V and J ends, which lost 8 bases and 0 bases, there was a span of 11 bases. This CDR3 spans 14 amino acids. Germline loops: CDR1 MNHEY, CDR2 SMNVEV (reference sequence). The CDR3 loop reads CASRTGYSNQPQHF. CDR3 sequence (DNA): TGTGCCAGCCGAACTGGGTATAGCAATCAGCCCCAGCATTTT.

This clonotype was detected many times. The rearrangement joins TRBV3-1 to TRBJ2-1; no clear D gene. Between the trimmed V and J ends, which lost 0 bases and 6 bases, there was a span of 15 bases. Germline CDR1 and CDR2: LGHDT and YNNKEL (reference sequence). The CDR3 loop spans 16 amino acids. CDR3 region: CASSQDRSGHFNEQFF. The CDR3 bases are TGTGCCAGCAGCCAAGATCGATCCGGGCACTTCAATGAGCAGTTCTTC.

The chain joins TRBV4-2 to TRBJ1-2; tentatively, D is TRBD1 (6 bases). CDR1 is LGHNA and CDR2 is YNFKEQ in the germline V gene. V lost 0 bases to trimming and J lost 8 bases, with 10 bases between them. This CDR3 spans 13 amino acids. The CDR3 DNA is TGTGCCAGCAGCCAAGAGAGGACAGAAGGCTACACCTTC. This encodes CASSQERTEGYTF.